The T cell receptor (beta chain) under discussion was sequenced for a study of OX40 agonist ivuxolimab in advanced cancers. The repertoire was sequenced with immunoSEQ multiplex PCR; TCRdb's copy has only in-frame clones and lacks some. The sample includes approximately 68,000 clones, over 75% of them seen just once. Germline V lookup: CDR1 SEHNR, CDR2 FQNEAQ (reference sequence). The ends were cut back, 1 base at V and 2 bases at J, with 9 bases in the middle. This CDR3 spans 14 amino acids. Specimen: CD4+ or CD8+ T cells sorted from blood, collected in a trial of the OX40 agonist ivuxolimab. This clonotype originated in an adult with an advanced solid tumor such as melanoma, head and neck, liver or kidney cancer. This chain connects TRBV7-9 to TRBJ2-7, with D unclear. Here the CDR3 reads CASSLGGSTYEQYF. The CDR3 nucleotides read TGTGCCAGCAGCTTAGGGGGATCCACCTACGAGCAGTACTTC.